A selection of T cell receptor beta chains follows, all from one sample in a study of immune heterogeneity within non-small cell lung tumors. One entry per CDR3 protein, called by TCRdb with MiXCR from the multiplex PCR reads. This sample has fewer than 4,500 distinct CDR3 sequences, with about a third found just once. Sequencing input: lung tumor tissue. The receptor source for this set is a man between 70 and 80 years old with non-small cell lung cancer. CDR3s include the opening cysteine and the closing phenylalanine or tryptophan. The order of the fields is clone size, V gene, J gene, D gene, CDR3 length, CDR3 DNA, CDR3 protein. D genes are given only for firm matches. Clone size is stated in some rows and not others, as once, few, many or a class when expanded.

few,TRBV2,TRBJ2-5,TRBD2,13,TGTGCCAGCATCCGTCGGGAGGGTGAGACCCAGTACTTC,CASIRREGETQYF
NA,TRBV20-1,TRBJ2-7,NA,13,TGCAGTGCCACCGACAGGAATCGGGACGAGCAGTACTTC,CSATDRNRDEQYF
NA,TRBV11-2,TRBJ2-1,TRBD2,16,TGTGCCAGCAGCCCCCTCGGACTAGCGGGATACAATGAGCAGTTCTTC,CASSPLGLAGYNEQFF
NA,TRBV19,TRBJ1-2,NA,15,TGTGCCAGTAGTATTTCCAGCGCGTCTAACTATGGCTACACCTTC,CASSISSASNYGYTF
NA,TRBV12-3/TRBV12-4,TRBJ1-3,TRBD1,17,TGTGCCAGCAGTTTAGACAGGGACAGGACCCATGGAAACACCATATATTTT,CASSLDRDRTHGNTIYF
few,TRBV10-3,TRBJ2-7,TRBD1,13,TGTGCCATCAGACCTTCACAGGGGGGAGTGCAGTACTTC,CAIRPSQGGVQYF
few,TRBV11-2,TRBJ2-3,NA,14,TGTGCCAGCAGCTCTTCCCGAGGGCCAGATACGCAGTATTTT,CASSSSRGPDTQYF
few,TRBV7-2,TRBJ2-7,TRBD2,15,TGTGCCAGCAGCCCCGGGGGGGTCAAGAGCTACGAGCAGTACTTC,CASSPGGVKSYEQYF
few,TRBV11-3,TRBJ1-1,NA,18,TGTGCCAGCAGCTCCACCATTATCACTCAGGGGATGAACACTGAAGCTTTCTTT,CASSSTIITQGMNTEAFF
few,TRBV4-2,TRBJ1-2,NA,13,TGTGCCAGCAGCTCCCGGGGTTACTATGGCTACACCTTC,CASSSRGYYGYTF
NA,TRBV14,TRBJ2-1,TRBD2,14,TGTGCCAGCAGCCAAGGACTAGCGGACAATGAGCAGTTCTTC,CASSQGLADNEQFF
few,TRBV27,TRBJ2-7,TRBD2,15,TGTGCCAGCAGGGGGACTGGGGGGGGATACTACGAGCAGTACTTC,CASRGTGGGYYEQYF
NA,TRBV2,TRBJ1-5,TRBD1,15,TGTGCCAGCAGTGAGAAGGGGGCTGCAGGTCAACCCCAGAATTTT,CASSEKGAAGQPQNF
NA,TRBV5-5,TRBJ2-3,TRBD1,15,TGTGCCAGCATCCTTTCGGGACAGGGGGTAGATACGCAGTATTTT,CASILSGQGVDTQYF
NA,TRBV3-1,TRBJ2-7,NA,15,TGTGCCAGCAGCCTCGGGGGCGGGCTTTCCTACGAGCAGTACTTC,CASSLGGGLSYEQYF
NA,TRBV15,TRBJ1-1,NA,15,TGTGCCACCAGCAGAGGGGGGTGGGAGAACACTGAAGCTTTCTTT,CATSRGGWENTEAFF
once,TRBV9,TRBJ2-1,NA,16,TGTGCCAGCAGCGTAGGGGCGGAGTCCCCCTACAATGAGCAGTTCTTC,CASSVGAESPYNEQFF
NA,TRBV27,TRBJ2-1,TRBD2,12,TGTGCCAGCAGTTTGGGGGGGGGTGAGCAGTTCTTC,CASSLGGGEQFF
NA,TRBV20-1,TRBJ1-1,TRBD1,14,TGCAGTGCTAGAGATTACAGGGGTCTGACTGAAGCTTTCTTT,CSARDYRGLTEAFF
NA,TRBV16,TRBJ2-7,NA,15,TGTGCCAGCAGCCAAAGTACAGCATACTCCTACGAGCAGTACTTC,CASSQSTAYSYEQYF
NA,TRBV10-3,TRBJ1-2,TRBD1,18,TGTGCCATCAGTGACCCGACAGGGGGCGTATCGTCCTACTATGGCTACACCTTC,CAISDPTGGVSSYYGYTF
NA,TRBV19,TRBJ2-7,NA,15,TGTGCCAGTAGTGGGATCGACACTAGCTTGTACGAGCAGTACTTC,CASSGIDTSLYEQYF
NA,TRBV6-1,TRBJ1-6,TRBD1,15,TGTGCCAGCAGTGTACAGGGACAGGCCTATTCACCCCTCCACTTT,CASSVQGQAYSPLHF
NA,TRBV27,TRBJ2-3,NA,15,TGTGCCAGCAAGGGAAGGGCGGGACGCACAGATACGCAGTATTTT,CASKGRAGRTDTQYF
NA,TRBV7-9,TRBJ2-7,NA,17,TGTGCCAGCAGCTTAGGTGCCCTTCTAGGGGCCGTCAACGAGCAGTACTTC,CASSLGALLGAVNEQYF
NA,TRBV7-9,TRBJ2-3,NA,15,TGTGCCAGCAGCTTAGTCGGAAATAGCACAGATACGCAGTATTTT,CASSLVGNSTDTQYF
NA,TRBV6-1,TRBJ1-1,TRBD1,14,TGTGCCAGCAGTGAGTTTTACAGGGGGACTGAAGCTTTCTTT,CASSEFYRGTEAFF
NA,TRBV27,TRBJ2-2,NA,14,TGTGCCAGCAGTCACGGGGCCAACACCGGGGAGCTGTTTTTT,CASSHGANTGELFF
NA,TRBV4-2,TRBJ2-1,NA,18,TGTGCCAGCAGCCAATCTTTTGCGGCGGAGGGATTCGACAATGAGCAGTTCTTC,CASSQSFAAEGFDNEQFF
NA,TRBV7-9,TRBJ2-3,NA,14,TGTGCCAGCAGCAAACAGGGGGGGCTGGAAACGCAGTATTTT,CASSKQGGLETQYF
NA,TRBV11-2,TRBJ2-1,TRBD2,15,TGTGCCAGCAGCCCCGGGACTAGCCGATGGGATGAGCAGTTCTTC,CASSPGTSRWDEQFF
medium-sized,TRBV19,TRBJ2-7,NA,15,TGTGCCAGTAGTATAGGAGTCACTTCCCTCTACGAGCAGTACTTC,CASSIGVTSLYEQYF
NA,TRBV20-1,TRBJ1-2,NA,16,TGCAGCCCCCTTCCCGCAATGAAAGGGGTGAACTATGGCTACACCTTC,CSPLPAMKGVNYGYTF
NA,TRBV7-3,TRBJ1-5,NA,15,TGTGCCAGCAGCTTAACGACCAATAGCAATCAGCCCCAGCATTTT,CASSLTTNSNQPQHF
once,TRBV29-1,TRBJ2-7,TRBD2,13,TGCAGCGCCGCGGGGGGGGTCTTCTACGAGCAGTACTTC,CSAAGGVFYEQYF
NA,TRBV28,TRBJ2-1,NA,14,TGTGCCAGCAGTCCATTCTCCCCCCGGGGGGAGCAGTTCTTC,CASSPFSPRGEQFF
few,TRBV27,TRBJ1-2,TRBD1,15,TGTGCCAGCAGTTTAAACGGACAGGGGGGTTATGGCTACACCTTC,CASSLNGQGGYGYTF
NA,TRBV20-1,TRBJ2-7,TRBD2,14,TGCAGTGCTTACAAACTAGCGGATCCCTACGAGCAGTACTTC,CSAYKLADPYEQYF
NA,TRBV5-5,TRBJ2-3,NA,14,TGTGCCAGCAGCTTCCTGGGTGGAGCAGATACGCAGTATTTT,CASSFLGGADTQYF
NA,TRBV3-1,TRBJ1-3,NA,16,TGTGCCAGCAGCCCTTACACGGTCATCTCTGGAAACACCATATATTTT,CASSPYTVISGNTIYF
NA,TRBV2,TRBJ2-3,NA,16,TGTGCCAGCAGTCTCGTCGCCTCAGGGGCCACAGATACGCAGTATTTT,CASSLVASGATDTQYF
NA,TRBV5-8,TRBJ2-1,TRBD2,17,TGTGCCAGCAGCTTGCAGTTAGCGGGAGTTCCCTACAATGAGCAGTTCTTC,CASSLQLAGVPYNEQFF
NA,TRBV18,TRBJ2-2,NA,13,TGTGCCAGCTCACCACCTCTTCCCGGGGAGCTGTTTTTT,CASSPPLPGELFF
NA,TRBV27,TRBJ2-1,TRBD2,16,TGTGCCAGCAGTTTATCATGGACTAGCGGCAACAATGAGCAGTTCTTC,CASSLSWTSGNNEQFF
NA,TRBV11-2,TRBJ2-3,NA,17,TGTGCCAGCAGCTTAGTGCTCGGACAGACTAGCACAGATACGCAGTATTTT,CASSLVLGQTSTDTQYF
few,TRBV5-7,TRBJ2-7,NA,15,TGTGCCAGCAGCTCCCCGGGCAAGATGGGGTACGAGCAGTACTTC,CASSSPGKMGYEQYF
NA,TRBV18,TRBJ1-1,NA,16,TGTGCCAGCTCACCGGTCACATCGGGCATGAACACTGAAGCTTTCTTT,CASSPVTSGMNTEAFF
large,TRBV6-1,TRBJ1-1,NA,15,TGTGCCAGCAGTGCAGGATCTTCTATGAACACTGAAGCTTTCTTT,CASSAGSSMNTEAFF
NA,TRBV19,TRBJ1-2,TRBD1,13,TGTGCCACGGGACAGGGGGCGATTCCTGGCTACACCTTC,CATGQGAIPGYTF
NA,TRBV11-2,TRBJ2-5,NA,13,TGTGCCAGCAGCCTACAGGGAGTAGAGACCCAGTACTTC,CASSLQGVETQYF
NA,TRBV7-2,TRBJ2-1,NA,12,TGTGCCAGCAGCTCTCTGTTCAATGAGCAGTTCTTC,CASSSLFNEQFF
medium-sized,TRBV28,TRBJ1-3,TRBD1,17,TGTGCCAGCAGTCGGTATACAGGGGTACAAGGTGGAAACACCATATATTTT,CASSRYTGVQGGNTIYF
once,TRBV11-2,TRBJ1-4,NA,15,TGTGCCAGCAGCTTAGGTGGGAGGCCAAATGAAAAACTGTTTTTT,CASSLGGRPNEKLFF
NA,TRBV5-6,TRBJ2-7,NA,13,TGTGCCAGCAGCGCACAACAGGGCTACGAGCAGTACTTC,CASSAQQGYEQYF
NA,TRBV11-2,TRBJ2-7,NA,15,TGTGCCAGCAGCTCGAGTCCCAGAAGCTCCTACGAGCAGTACTTC,CASSSSPRSSYEQYF